These 22 T cell receptor beta chains share one sample of origin, sequenced in a study of identical twins. Each CDR3 protein is one row after TCRdb ran MiXCR on the 5' RACE reads. The table lists a few hundred thousand distinct CDR3 sequences, roughly an eighth of them singletons. The same data also contributed to another study, on yellow fever vaccine responses in identical twins.

The specimen sequenced was CD4+ T cells sorted from blood. These receptors all come from a woman in her late teens or twenties in good health.

In this sample, this clonotype turned up a few times. This chain joins TRBV10-3 and TRBJ1-6; no firm D call. This CDR3 region has 18 residues. CDR1 is ENHRY and CDR2 is SYGVKD in the germline V gene. Between the trimmed V and J ends, which lost 0 bases and 2 bases, there was a span of 14 bases. CDR3 sequence (DNA): TGTGCCATCAGTGAGTCGGCCGGGGAATTCGCCTATAATTCACCCCTCCACTTT. Its translation is CAISESAGEFAYNSPLHF.

The chain has TRBV14 and TRBJ2-5; tentative D call: TRBD2 (5 bases). Germline values: CDR1 SGHDN, CDR2 FVKESK. The V gene lost 0 bases and the J gene lost 2 bases, with 10 bases spanning the gap. This CDR3 has 15 amino acids. CDR3 coding DNA: TGTGCCAGCAGCCAAGATCCTAGCTTTCAAGAGACCCAGTACTTC. Translated: CASSQDPSFQETQYF.

This clonotype was counted only a few times. The chain joins TRBV2 to TRBJ1-1; TRBD1 matches at 9 bases. The germline CDR1 and CDR2 sequences are SNHLY and FYNNEI. The CDR3 covers 14 residues. The V and J ends lost 7 bases and 4 bases, in that order; junction bases with no gene match: 7. The CDR3 sequence is CASTRTGEGTEAFF. The CDR3 DNA is TGTGCCAGCACTCGGACAGGGGAAGGCACTGAAGCTTTCTTT.

This rearrangement joins TRBV11-2 to TRBJ2-1; 14 bases fit TRBD2. The CDR3 has 20 amino acids. Germline lookup yields CDR1 SGHAT and CDR2 FQNNGV. The J segment lost 3 bases and the V segment lost 1 base, leaving 11 bases of the junction unmatched. In DNA form, the CDR3 reads TGTGCCAGCAGCTTAGTCCCCCCGGGACTAGCGGGGGATCTCTACAATGAGCAGTTCTTC. Amino acids: CASSLVPPGLAGDLYNEQFF.

The chain carries TRBV15 and TRBJ2-7; 13 bases agree with TRBD2. Germline assignment: CDR1 LNHNV and CDR2 YYDKDF (reference sequence). Losses at the gene ends were 0 bases for V and 3 bases for J; bases not matched to a gene: 2. This CDR3 region has 16 residues. CDR3 amino acids: CATSRDGLAGVYEQYF. The CDR3 nucleotides are TGTGCCACCAGCAGAGACGGACTAGCGGGAGTCTACGAGCAGTACTTC.

This clonotype has only a few counts. The chain recombines TRBV20-1 with TRBJ1-1; possibly TRBD1 for D (5 bases). The CDR3 is 13 amino acids. Trimming removed 6 bases at V and 6 bases at J, with 17 bases between. Germline V lookup: CDR1 DFQATT, CDR2 SNEGSKA (reference sequence). In DNA form, the CDR3 reads TGCAGTGCGACGGGACTAAATTACCCTGAAGCTTTCTTT. This translates into CSATGLNYPEAFF.

This clonotype showed up just a few times. This sequence joins TRBV12-3 or TRBV12-4 and TRBJ2-3; TRBD2 aligns across 13 bases. V gave up 2 bases and J gave up 3 bases; unmatched junction bases: 5. The CDR3 is 17 amino acids. The CDR3 bases are TGTGCCAGCAGTTTAACTAGCGGGGGGGCCGTGACAGATACGCAGTATTTT. Amino acid sequence: CASSLTSGGAVTDTQYF.

Concerning this clonotype: A much larger clone lies a single base off, so this may be a read error. As the CDR3 is not closed by the conserved phenylalanine or tryptophan, this likely results from a read error. This chain connects TRBV6-1 to TRBJ2-1; D might be TRBD1 (6 bases). Looked up from germline, CDR1 is MNHNS and CDR2 is SASEGT. Between the trimmed V and J ends, which lost 5 bases and 0 bases, there was a span of 11 bases. The CDR3 totals 15 residues. The CDR3 nucleotides read TGTGCCAGCAGTCAGGACAGCAGCTCCTACAATGAGCAGTTCTAC. Amino acids: CASSQDSSSYNEQFY.

This clonotype was seen only a few times. The chain combines TRBV5-1 with TRBJ2-2, with 11 nucleotides matching TRBD1. CDR1 is SGHRS, CDR2 YFSETQ, per germline. Trimming took 4 bases from V and 4 from J; bases not matched to a gene: 3. CDR3 length: 15 amino acids. The CDR3 reads CASSPGTGGTGELFF. CDR3 in DNA: TGCGCCAGCAGCCCCGGGACAGGGGGCACCGGGGAGCTGTTTTTT. Supplemented by reference TRBV5-1 and TRBJ2-2, the full variable domain reads KAGVTQTPRYLIKTRGQQVTLSCSPISGHRSVSWYQQTPGQGLQFLFEYFSETQRNKGNFPGRFSGRQFSNSRSEMNVSTLELGDSALYLCASSPGTGGTGELFFGEGSRLTVL.

This clonotype came up a few times. V is TRBV10-3 and J is TRBJ1-1, with D maybe TRBD1 (6 bases). The CDR3 loop spans 13 amino acids. Germline CDR1 reads ENHRY; CDR2 reads SYGVKD. The V gene lost 6 bases and the J gene lost 1 base, with 9 bases spanning the gap. The CDR3 spells CAISPRGNTEAFF. The CDR3 DNA reads as TGTGCCATCAGCCCCAGGGGGAACACTGAAGCTTTCTTT.

This clonotype has a handful of counts. The chain couples TRBV7-3 to TRBJ2-7; tentatively, D is TRBD2 (5 bases). Per the germline V gene, CDR1 is SGHTA and CDR2 is FQGTGA. This CDR3 spans 16 amino acids. Deletions cut 1 base from V and 4 bases from J, with 17 bases between. For the CDR3, the DNA is TGTGCCAGCAGCTTAAGGTCCGGGATCGACCGATACGAGCAGTACTTC. Its translation is CASSLRSGIDRYEQYF. Drawing the rest from reference TRBV7-3 and TRBJ2-7, the complete variable domain is GAGVSQTPSNKVTEKGKYVELRCDPISGHTALYWYRQSLGQGPEFLIYFQGTGAADDSGLPNDRFFAVRPEGSVSTLKIQRTERGDSAVYLCASSLRSGIDRYEQYFGPGTRLTVT.

This clonotype has just a few counts. The chain recombines TRBV6-1 with TRBJ2-1, with TRBD2 matching 10 bases. J was trimmed by 4 bases and V by 5 bases; bases with no gene match: 14. CDR1 and CDR2 from the germline V gene are MNHNS and SASEGT. This CDR3 is built from 18 residues. DNA of the CDR3: TGTGCCAGCAGTCAAAGGAGTCTAGCGGGAGAGTGGTACAATGAGCAGTTCTTC. Translation gives CASSQRSLAGEWYNEQFF.

This clonotype was recorded many times. This chain uses TRBV7-9 with TRBJ2-1; 7 bases align to TRBD2. V dropped 5 bases and J dropped 4; count of bases not matched to a gene: 11. Germline loops: CDR1 SEHNR, CDR2 FQNEAQ (reference sequence). This CDR3 has 16 amino acids. CDR3 protein: CASSVGLGGFYNEQFF. CDR3 coding DNA: TGTGCCAGCAGCGTCGGACTAGGCGGGTTTTACAATGAGCAGTTCTTC.

The sample holds a few counts of this clonotype. The chain uses TRBV27 and TRBJ1-6, with D perhaps TRBD1 (6 bases). With 4 bases removed from V and 7 bases from J, the gap between germline ends came to 11 bases. Per germline, CDR1 MNHEY and CDR2 SMNVEV (reference sequence). The CDR3 has 14 amino acids. CDR3 in amino acids: CASSSGHLNSPLHF. For the CDR3, the DNA is TGTGCCAGCAGTTCGGGACACCTAAATTCACCCCTCCACTTT.

This clonotype has just a few counts. J is TRBJ2-1 and V is TRBV20-1; 8 nucleotides agree with TRBD2. The CDR3 runs to 16 residues. V lost 3 bases and J lost 4; bases outside the gene matches: 11. Germline V gene lookup returns CDR1 DFQATT and CDR2 SNEGSKA (reference sequence). The CDR3 DNA sequence: TGCAGTGCTAGGTGGGGTAGCGGGACGCAATACAATGAGCAGTTCTTC. It translates to CSARWGSGTQYNEQFF.

This clonotype was seen only a few times. V and J are TRBV6-5 and TRBJ2-7; D is perhaps TRBD2 (6 bases). V was shortened by 2 bases and J by 2 bases, with 22 bases between the two germline ends. The germline V gene has CDR1 MNHEY and CDR2 SVGAGI. This CDR3 contains 18 residues. The CDR3 region is CASSYRTPLAEEAYEQYF. The CDR3 DNA reads TGTGCCAGCAGTTACCGAACACCGTTAGCGGAGGAAGCCTACGAGCAGTACTTC.

The sample holds a few counts of this clonotype. The DNA of the CDR3 is TGTGCCAGCAGTTTTTTCTTTTCCCTCCAAGAGACCCAGTACTTC. Residues: CASSFFFSLQETQYF. J is TRBJ2-5 and V is TRBV28; D unclear. Germline loops: CDR1 MDHEN, CDR2 SYDVKM. Trimming removed 3 bases from V and 1 base from J, with 12 bases in between. CDR3 length: 15 residues.

The rearrangement joins TRBV7-2 to TRBJ1-6; possible D gene TRBD1, 5 bases. Germline V gene sequence: CDR1 SGHTA, CDR2 FQGNSA. V lost 4 bases and J lost 6, with 10 bases in between. The length of the CDR3 is 14 residues. Here the CDR3 reads CASSSVRGNSPLHF. CDR3 DNA: TGTGCCAGCAGCTCGGTGAGGGGTAATTCACCCCTCCACTTT. The variable domain in full, with the rest retrieved from reference TRBV7-2 and TRBJ1-6, is GAGVSQSPSNKVTEKGKDVELRCDPISGHTALYWYRQSLGQGLEFLIYFQGNSAPDKSGLPSDRFSAERTGGSVSTLTIQRTQQEDSAVYLCASSSVRGNSPLHFGNGTRLTVT.

This clonotype was seen many times. This chain uses TRBV29-1 with TRBJ2-7, with TRBD1 matching over 8 bases. With 6 bases clipped from V and 6 bases from J, the junction kept 10 bases outside the gene matches. This CDR3 contains 13 residues. From germline, CDR1 is SQVTM and CDR2 ANQGSEA. The CDR3 DNA reads TGCAGCGTCAGGACAGGGTGGGCTGGCGAGCAGTACTTC. As protein: CSVRTGWAGEQYF.

The rearrangement links TRBV20-1 to TRBJ2-7, with D maybe TRBD2 (6 bases). CDR1 is DFQATT and CDR2 is SNEGSKA in the germline V gene (reference sequence). Trimming pared 6 bases from V and 4 bases from J, leaving 16 bases between. The CDR3 is 13 amino acids. CDR3 region: CSATGGSGYEQYF. For the CDR3, the DNA is TGCAGTGCGACCGGGGGTTCGGGTTACGAGCAGTACTTC.

V usage is TRBV19 and J usage is TRBJ1-1; D is perhaps TRBD1 (5 bases). Germline assignment: CDR1 LNHDA and CDR2 SQIVND (reference sequence). The CDR3 runs 12 residues. Trimming removed 6 bases at V and 3 bases at J, with 8 bases between. The CDR3 nucleotides are TGTGCCAGTAGCCCAGGGTACACTGAAGCTTTCTTT. It encodes CASSPGYTEAFF.

There are a few counts of this clonotype. This rearrangement joins TRBV6-1 to TRBJ2-1; a weak D match, TRBD1 (5 bases). The CDR3 extends over 14 amino acids. Trimming left V 7 bases short and J 6 bases short, with 16 bases between. Per the germline V gene, CDR1 is MNHNS and CDR2 is SASEGT. Written as DNA, the CDR3 is TGTGCCAGCACTGGGGCCCTAGGAACCAATGAGCAGTTCTTC. It translates to CASTGALGTNEQFF.